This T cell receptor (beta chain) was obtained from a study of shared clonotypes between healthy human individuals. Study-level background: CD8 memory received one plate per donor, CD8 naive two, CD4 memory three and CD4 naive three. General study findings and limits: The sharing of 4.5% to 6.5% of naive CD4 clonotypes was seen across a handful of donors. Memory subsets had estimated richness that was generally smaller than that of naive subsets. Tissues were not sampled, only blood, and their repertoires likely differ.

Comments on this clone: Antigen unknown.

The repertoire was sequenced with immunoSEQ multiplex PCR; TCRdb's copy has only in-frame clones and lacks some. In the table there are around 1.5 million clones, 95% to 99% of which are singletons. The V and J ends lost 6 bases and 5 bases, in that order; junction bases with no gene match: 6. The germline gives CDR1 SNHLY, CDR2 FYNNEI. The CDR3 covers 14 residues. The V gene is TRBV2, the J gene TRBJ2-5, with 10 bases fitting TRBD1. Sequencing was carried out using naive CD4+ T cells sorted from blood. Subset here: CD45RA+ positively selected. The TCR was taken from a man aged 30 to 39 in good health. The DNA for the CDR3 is TGTGCCAGCAGGGTCGACAGGGGGCGGGAGACCCAGTACTTC. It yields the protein CASRVDRGRETQYF.